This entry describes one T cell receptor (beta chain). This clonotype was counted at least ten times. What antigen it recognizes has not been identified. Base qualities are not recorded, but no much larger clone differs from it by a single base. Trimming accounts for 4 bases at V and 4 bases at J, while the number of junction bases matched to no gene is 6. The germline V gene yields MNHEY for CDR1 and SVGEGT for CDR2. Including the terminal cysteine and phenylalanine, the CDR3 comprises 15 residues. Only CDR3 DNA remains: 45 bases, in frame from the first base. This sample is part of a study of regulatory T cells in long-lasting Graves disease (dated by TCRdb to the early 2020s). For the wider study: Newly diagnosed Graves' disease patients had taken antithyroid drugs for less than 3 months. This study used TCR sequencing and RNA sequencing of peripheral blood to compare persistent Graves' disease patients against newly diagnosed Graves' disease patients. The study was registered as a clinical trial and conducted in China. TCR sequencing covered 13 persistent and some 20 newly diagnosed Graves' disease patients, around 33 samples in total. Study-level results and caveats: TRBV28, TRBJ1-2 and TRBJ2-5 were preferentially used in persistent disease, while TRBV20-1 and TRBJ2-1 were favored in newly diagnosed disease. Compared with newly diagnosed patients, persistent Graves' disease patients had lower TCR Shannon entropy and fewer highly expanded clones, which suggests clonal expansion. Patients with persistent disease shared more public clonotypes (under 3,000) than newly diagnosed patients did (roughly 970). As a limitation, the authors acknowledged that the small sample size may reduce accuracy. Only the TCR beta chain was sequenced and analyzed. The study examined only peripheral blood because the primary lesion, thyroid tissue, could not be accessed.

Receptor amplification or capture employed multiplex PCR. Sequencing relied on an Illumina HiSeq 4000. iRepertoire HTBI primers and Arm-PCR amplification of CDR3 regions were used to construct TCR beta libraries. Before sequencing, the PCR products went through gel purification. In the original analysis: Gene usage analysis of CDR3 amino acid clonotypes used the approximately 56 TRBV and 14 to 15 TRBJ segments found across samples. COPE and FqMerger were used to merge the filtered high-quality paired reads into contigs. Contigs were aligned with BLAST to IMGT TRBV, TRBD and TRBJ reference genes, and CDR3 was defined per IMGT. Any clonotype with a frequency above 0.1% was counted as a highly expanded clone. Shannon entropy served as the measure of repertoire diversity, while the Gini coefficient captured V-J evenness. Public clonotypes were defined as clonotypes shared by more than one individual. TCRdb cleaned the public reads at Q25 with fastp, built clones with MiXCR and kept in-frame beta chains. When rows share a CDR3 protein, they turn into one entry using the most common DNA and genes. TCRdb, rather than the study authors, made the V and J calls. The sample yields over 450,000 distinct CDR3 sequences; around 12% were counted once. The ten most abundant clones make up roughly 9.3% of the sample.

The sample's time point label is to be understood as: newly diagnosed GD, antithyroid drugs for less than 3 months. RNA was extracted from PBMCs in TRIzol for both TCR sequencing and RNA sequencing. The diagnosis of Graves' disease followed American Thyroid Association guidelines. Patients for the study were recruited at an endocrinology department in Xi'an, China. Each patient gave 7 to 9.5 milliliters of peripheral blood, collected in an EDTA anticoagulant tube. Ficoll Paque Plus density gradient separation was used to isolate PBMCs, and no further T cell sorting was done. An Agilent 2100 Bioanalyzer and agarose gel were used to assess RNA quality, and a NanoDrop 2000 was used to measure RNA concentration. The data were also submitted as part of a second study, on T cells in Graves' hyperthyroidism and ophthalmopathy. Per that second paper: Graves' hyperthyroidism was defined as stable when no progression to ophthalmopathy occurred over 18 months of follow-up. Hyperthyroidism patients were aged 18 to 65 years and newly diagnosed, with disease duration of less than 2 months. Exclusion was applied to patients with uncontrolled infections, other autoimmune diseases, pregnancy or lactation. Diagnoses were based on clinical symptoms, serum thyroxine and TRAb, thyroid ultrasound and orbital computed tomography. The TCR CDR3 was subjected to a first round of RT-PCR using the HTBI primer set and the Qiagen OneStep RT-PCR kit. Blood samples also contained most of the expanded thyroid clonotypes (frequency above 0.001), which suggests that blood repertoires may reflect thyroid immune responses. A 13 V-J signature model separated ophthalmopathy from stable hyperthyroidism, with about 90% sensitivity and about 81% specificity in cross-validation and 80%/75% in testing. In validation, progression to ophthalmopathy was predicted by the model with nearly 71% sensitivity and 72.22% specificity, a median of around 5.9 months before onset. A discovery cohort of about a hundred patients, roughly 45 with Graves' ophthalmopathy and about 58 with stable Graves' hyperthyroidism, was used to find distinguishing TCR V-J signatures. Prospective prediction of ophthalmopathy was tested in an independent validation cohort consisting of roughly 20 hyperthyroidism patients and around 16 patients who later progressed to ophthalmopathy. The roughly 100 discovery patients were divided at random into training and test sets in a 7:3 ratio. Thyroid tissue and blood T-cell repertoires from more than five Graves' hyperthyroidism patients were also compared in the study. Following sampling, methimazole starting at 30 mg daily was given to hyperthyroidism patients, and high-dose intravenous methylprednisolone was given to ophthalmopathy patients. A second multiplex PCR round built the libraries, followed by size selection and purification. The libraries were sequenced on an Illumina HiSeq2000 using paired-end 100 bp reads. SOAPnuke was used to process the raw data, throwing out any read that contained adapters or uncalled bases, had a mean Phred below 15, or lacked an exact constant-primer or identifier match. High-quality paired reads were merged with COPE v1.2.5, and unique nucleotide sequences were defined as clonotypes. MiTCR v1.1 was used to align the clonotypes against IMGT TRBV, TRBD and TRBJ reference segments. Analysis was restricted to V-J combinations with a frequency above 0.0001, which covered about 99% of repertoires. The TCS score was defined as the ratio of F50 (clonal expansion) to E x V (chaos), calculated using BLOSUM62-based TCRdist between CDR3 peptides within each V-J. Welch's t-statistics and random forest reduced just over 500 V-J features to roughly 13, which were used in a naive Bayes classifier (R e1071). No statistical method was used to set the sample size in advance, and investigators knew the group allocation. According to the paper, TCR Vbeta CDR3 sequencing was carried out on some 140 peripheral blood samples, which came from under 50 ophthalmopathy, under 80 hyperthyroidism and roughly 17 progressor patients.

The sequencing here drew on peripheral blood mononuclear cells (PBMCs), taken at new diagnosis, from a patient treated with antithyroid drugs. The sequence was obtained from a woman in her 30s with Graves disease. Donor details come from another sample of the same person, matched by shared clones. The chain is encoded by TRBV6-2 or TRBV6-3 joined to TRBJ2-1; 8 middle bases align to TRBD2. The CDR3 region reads CASSWETSDYNEQFF. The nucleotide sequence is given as TGTGCCAGCAGTTGGGAGACTAGCGATTACAATGAGCAGTTCTTC.